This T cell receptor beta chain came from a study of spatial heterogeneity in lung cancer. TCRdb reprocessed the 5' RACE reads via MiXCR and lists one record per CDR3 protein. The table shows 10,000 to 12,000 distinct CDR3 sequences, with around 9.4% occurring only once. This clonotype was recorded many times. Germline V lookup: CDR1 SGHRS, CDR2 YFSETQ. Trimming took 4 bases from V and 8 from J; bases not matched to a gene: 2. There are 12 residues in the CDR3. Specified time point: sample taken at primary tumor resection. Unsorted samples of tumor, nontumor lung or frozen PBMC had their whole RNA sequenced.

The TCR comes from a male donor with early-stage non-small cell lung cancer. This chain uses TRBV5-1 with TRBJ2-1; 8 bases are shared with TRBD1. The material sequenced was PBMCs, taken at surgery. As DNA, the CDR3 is TGCGCCAGCAGCGGACAGGGCTATGAGCAGTTCTTC. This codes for CASSGQGYEQFF.